The 21 T cell receptor beta chains reported below all come from one sample, sequenced in a study of cytomegalovirus exposure and HLA in healthy donors. The PCR employed 60 Vbeta primers together with 13 Jbeta primers. Libraries were prepared by immunoSEQ multiplex PCR; TCRdb keeps only in-frame clonotypes and omits some of them. The repertoire holds 150,000 to 200,000 clones, with 80% to 90% as singletons. Sequencing was carried out using PBMCs. The receptors derive from a man younger than 35 in good health and CMV-seropositive.

This chain uses TRBV5-1 with TRBJ2-3, with 7 bases fitting TRBD2. CDR1 and CDR2 (germline): SGHRS, YFSETQ. Germline trimming cut 1 base from V and 6 bases from J; bases unmatched to any gene: 2. The CDR3 runs 13 residues. CDR3 residues: CASSLLAEDTQYF. CDR3 sequence (DNA): TGCGCCAGCAGCTTGCTAGCGGAGGATACGCAGTATTTT.

The V gene is TRBV19, the J gene TRBJ1-4; a possible D gene is TRBD1 (5 bases). The CDR3 length is 16 residues. With 4 bases removed from V and 0 bases from J, the gap between germline ends came to 12 bases. Germline CDR1 is LNHDA and CDR2 is SQIVND (reference sequence). The CDR3 loop reads CASSTVWGATNEKLFF. Written as DNA, the CDR3 is TGTGCCAGTAGTACCGTTTGGGGGGCAACTAATGAAAAACTGTTTTTT.

V is TRBV2 and J is TRBJ2-5; 8 nucleotides agree with TRBD2. The CDR3 loop spans 13 amino acids. V lost 4 bases, J lost 4 bases, and 2 bases stayed unmatched. In germline, CDR1 is SNHLY, CDR2 FYNNEI. In nucleotides, the CDR3 is TGTGCCAGCAGTGGTAGCGGGGCAGAGACCCAGTACTTC. It is translated as CASSGSGAETQYF.

About this clone itself: The sample carries other DNA sequences with the same CDR3. The V and J genes are TRBV4-3 and TRBJ2-1, with 8 positions matching TRBD2. Germline-derived CDR1 and CDR2 are LGHNA and YSLEER. The ends lost 0 bases at V and 0 bases at J; junction bases unmatched: 1. This CDR3 has 16 residues. This CDR3 is CASSQDRGGSYNEQFF. The CDR3 DNA sequence: TGCGCCAGCAGCCAAGATCGGGGGGGCTCCTACAATGAGCAGTTCTTC.

The chain employs TRBV7-9 and TRBJ1-1, with unresolved D. Germline V gene sequence: CDR1 SEHNR, CDR2 FQNEAQ (reference sequence). The length of the CDR3 is 13 residues. V dropped 5 bases and J dropped 11 bases, with 18 bases sitting between them. The CDR3 DNA reads as TGTGCCAGCAGCCTTAGCGTTTCCATGGGGGCTTTCTTT. Amino acids: CASSLSVSMGAFF.

This rearrangement joins TRBV10-3 to TRBJ2-7; weak D call: TRBD2 (5 bases). The CDR3 has 11 residues. V lost 4 bases to trimming and J lost 4 bases, with 5 bases between them. Germline CDR1 and CDR2: ENHRY and SYGVKD. The CDR3 bases are TGTGCCATCAGTGGGACTTACGAGCAGTACTTC. As protein: CAISGTYEQYF.

Of note for this clone: An end of the junction does not agree with germline; a read error may underlie this. CDR3 sequence: CSSSFSETEQYF. CDR3 sequence (DNA): TGTTCCAGCAGCTTTTCGGAGACCGAGCAGTACTTC. The chain carries TRBV7-9 and TRBJ2-7; no firm D call. Germline V gene data show CDR1 as SEHNR and CDR2 as FQNEAQ (reference sequence). This CDR3 has 12 residues.

This clone has just one count. V is TRBV4-3 and J is TRBJ2-5, with D perhaps matching TRBD2 (6 bases). Germline CDR1 is LGHNA and CDR2 is YSLEER. Between the trimmed V and J ends, which lost 4 bases and 2 bases, there was a span of 17 bases. CDR3 size: 16 residues. CDR3 amino acids: CASSPIGAGKQETQYF. As DNA, the CDR3 is TGCGCCAGCAGCCCGATAGGTGCGGGGAAGCAAGAGACCCAGTACTTC.

The chain couples TRBV7-9 to TRBJ2-3; a weak D match, TRBD2 (6 bases). From germline, CDR1 is SEHNR and CDR2 FQNEAQ (reference sequence). V lost 5 bases, J lost 0 bases, and 18 bases lay in between. The CDR3 is 17 residues long. CDR3: CASSLGGTYPSTDTQYF. The CDR3 DNA reads TGTGCCAGCAGCCTAGGAGGGACTTACCCTAGCACAGATACGCAGTATTTT.

This chain links TRBV2 with TRBJ2-6; the match to TRBD1 covers 9 bases. The CDR3 is 17 amino acids. The ends lost 7 bases at V and 0 bases at J; junction bases unmatched: 7. Germline-derived CDR1 and CDR2 are SNHLY and FYNNEI. CDR3: CASTKTGGISGANVLTF. The CDR3 nucleotides read TGTGCCAGCACTAAGACAGGGGGAATCTCTGGGGCCAACGTCCTGACTTTC.

The V call is TRBV5-6, the J call TRBJ2-7; 8 nucleotides agree with TRBD1. The germline CDR1 and CDR2 sequences are SGHDT and YYEEEE. This CDR3 contains 14 residues. J lost 3 bases, V lost 4 bases, and 6 bases had no gene match. In DNA, the CDR3 is TGTGCCAGCAGCCAAGGACAGGGAGTCTACGAGCAGTACTTC. Protein: CASSQGQGVYEQYF. Variable domain in full (rest from reference TRBV5-6 and TRBJ2-7): DAGVTQSPTHLIKTRGQQVTLRCSPKSGHDTVSWYQQALGQGPQFIFQYYEEEERQRGNFPDRFSGHQFPNYSSELNVNALLLGDSALYLCASSQGQGVYEQYFGPGTRLTVT.

This chain connects TRBV6-5 to TRBJ2-7; 8 bases match TRBD1. Germline V gene lookup returns CDR1 MNHEY and CDR2 SVGAGI. CDR3 length: 15 residues. The trim removed 5 bases at V and 1 base at J, leaving 7 bases unmatched. The CDR3 loop reads CASSALGTGSYEQYF. DNA for the CDR3: TGTGCCAGCAGTGCCCTTGGGACAGGTTCCTACGAGCAGTACTTC.

This clone was observed a single time. This chain joins TRBV27 and TRBJ2-5, with D maybe TRBD2 (6 bases). V lost 5 bases and J lost 1, with 17 bases in between. The length of the CDR3 is 16 residues. CDR1 and CDR2 from the germline V gene are MNHEY and SMNVEV (reference sequence). CDR3 residues: CASSPTKRARQETQYF. CDR3 sequence (DNA): TGTGCCAGCAGTCCGACAAAGCGGGCGCGCCAAGAGACCCAGTACTTC.

This clone appeared a single time. This chain joins TRBV9 and TRBJ2-5, with 12 bases identical to TRBD2. Trimming at V came to 0 bases and at J to 5 bases, leaving 5 bases not matched to a gene. Germline CDR1 is SGDLS and CDR2 is YYNGEE. The CDR3 has 16 amino acids. CDR3 DNA: TGTGCCAGCAGCGTAGAACTAGCGGGGGGAGGCGAGACCCAGTACTTC. It translates to CASSVELAGGGETQYF.

The V call is TRBV5-4, the J call TRBJ2-5; the D is unclear. V was trimmed by 1 base and J by 2 bases, leaving 6 bases between them. This CDR3 is built from 13 residues. The germline V gene encodes CDR1 SGHNT and CDR2 YYREEE (reference sequence). The CDR3 is CASSLKAQETQYF. The CDR3 region has the DNA TGTGCCAGCAGCTTGAAAGCACAAGAGACCCAGTACTTC.

The rearrangement links TRBV6-5 to TRBJ1-2; 7 bases line up with TRBD1. CDR1 is MNHEY, CDR2 SVGAGI, per germline. The CDR3 contains 14 residues. V was clipped by 3 bases and J by 7 bases; unmatched bases: 8. The CDR3, as DNA: TGTGCCAGCAGTTATACGACAGGGCCGGCTGGCTACACCTTC. Translation gives CASSYTTGPAGYTF.

The rearrangement links TRBV7-9 to TRBJ2-5; possible D gene TRBD1, 6 bases. V lost 5 bases to trimming and J lost 5 bases, with 18 bases between them. The CDR3 extends over 15 amino acids. Germline V gene data show CDR1 as SEHNR and CDR2 as FQNEAQ (reference sequence). The DNA for the CDR3 is TGTGCCAGCAGCCCAAGACAGGTCTGGAGGGAGACCCAGTACTTC. Amino acids: CASSPRQVWRETQYF.

The CDR3 region has the DNA TGTGCCAGCAGCTTAGCGGGAGTCGAACGGGGGCAGTTCTTC. Its translation is CASSLAGVERGQFF. The V and J genes are TRBV7-3 and TRBJ2-1; 7 bases fit TRBD2. This CDR3 has 14 amino acids. The V segment lost 2 bases and the J segment 12 bases; nucleotides outside the gene matches: 10. The V gene's germline CDR1 is SGHTA and CDR2 FQGTGA.

This sequence joins TRBV6-1 and TRBJ2-5; possible D gene TRBD1, 6 bases. CDR3 size: 11 residues. Germline assignment: CDR1 MNHNS and CDR2 SASEGT. The CDR3 DNA follows: TGTGGTATTGGACAGCAAGAGACCCAGTACTTC. This sequence encodes CGIGQQETQYF.

V gene TRBV7-8 combines with J gene TRBJ2-5, with 7 bases that match TRBD2. With 5 bases clipped from V and 1 base from J, the junction kept 7 bases outside the gene matches. CDR1 is SGHVS and CDR2 is FQNEAQ in the germline V gene. The CDR3 loop spans 15 amino acids. The CDR3 region is CASSHRWGGQETQYF. CDR3 coding DNA: TGTGCCAGCAGCCACCGGTGGGGGGGCCAAGAGACCCAGTACTTC.

V and J are TRBV4-3 and TRBJ2-3; 10 nucleotides match TRBD2. The CDR3 has 16 amino acids. In germline, CDR1 is LGHNA, CDR2 YSLEER. The V segment lost 4 bases and the J segment 2 bases; nucleotides outside the gene matches: 6. The CDR3 region is CASSPKAGGITDTQYF. The CDR3 region has the DNA TGCGCCAGCAGCCCTAAAGCGGGGGGGATCACAGATACGCAGTATTTT.